This TCR beta chain was identified during a study of shared clonotypes between healthy human individuals. About the research overall: Ranging from 18 to 49 in age, donors were a couple of women and a few men.

V was cut by 1 base and J by 0 bases, with 7 bases left in between. This CDR3 comprises 14 residues. CDR1 is LNHNV and CDR2 is YYDKDF in the germline V gene (reference sequence). Study-level points and caveats: Among four donors, roughly 5% of naive CD4 clonotypes were found in common.

Sorted subsets were amplified in replicate PCRs using around 220 ng DNA, approximately 30,000 T cell genomes. This table comes from immunoSEQ multiplex PCR, and its TCRdb copy is limited to in-frame clones, with some not included. The top ten hold about 0.13% of the sample, which has approximately 2.5 million clones, around 94% seen once. On this clone: Its antigen is as yet unknown.

This receptor was identified in a young man in good health. The chain has TRBV15 and TRBJ2-7, with D unresolved. Material: naive CD4+ T cells sorted from blood. Subset here: CD45RA+ positively selected. The DNA for the CDR3 is TGTGCCACCAGCAGAGGCGTCGACTCCTACGAGCAGTACTTC. Protein sequence: CATSRGVDSYEQYF.